These T cell receptor beta chains were read from a single sample in a study of T cell responses to AZD1222 COVID-19 vaccine. Profiling relied on immunoSEQ multiplex PCR, and the TCRdb table lists in-frame clones only, not all of them. The sample has some 90,000 clones; approximately 90% are singletons. The sample consisted of peripheral blood, taken on day 0 of MenACWY control vaccination. The source of these receptors is an adult in good health. Each CDR3 is given with its conserved first and last residue. Each record gives: V gene, clone size, D gene, J gene, CDR3 length, CDR3 protein, CDR3 DNA. A D gene is named only where the DNA matches it firmly. Clone size is not always given. Where it is, it says once, few, many or a class for expanded clones.

V: TRBV27; size: -; D: -; J: TRBJ1-1; length: 13; CDR3: CASRPQGSTEAFF; DNA: TGTGCCAGCAGACCACAGGGCAGCACTGAAGCTTTCTTT
V: TRBV4-3; size: -; D: -; J: TRBJ2-3; length: 11; CDR3: CASSQGDTQYF; DNA: TGCGCCAGCAGCCAAGGTGATACGCAGTATTTT
V: TRBV7-9; size: -; D: -; J: TRBJ2-7; length: 14; CDR3: CASSRSGVSYEQYF; DNA: TGTGCCAGCAGCCGGTCGGGAGTCAGCTACGAGCAGTACTTC
V: TRBV18; size: -; D: TRBD1; J: TRBJ1-6; length: 15; CDR3: CASSSRDSYNSPLHF; DNA: TGTGCCAGCTCATCCCGGGACAGCTATAATTCACCCCTCCACTTT
V: TRBV19; size: medium-sized; D: -; J: TRBJ2-1; length: 15; CDR3: CASGPDWGPYNEQFF; DNA: TGTGCCAGTGGTCCAGACTGGGGCCCCTACAATGAGCAGTTCTTC
V: TRBV7-8; size: -; D: TRBD2; J: TRBJ2-2; length: 18; CDR3: CASKMGIAGLENTGELFF; DNA: TGTGCCAGCAAGATGGGGATAGCGGGGTTAGAGAACACCGGGGAGCTGTTTTTT
V: TRBV10-1; size: -; D: -; J: TRBJ2-1; length: 17; CDR3: CASSERSGDSSYNEQFF; DNA: TGCGCCAGCAGTGAGCGATCGGGAGATAGCTCCTACAATGAGCAGTTCTTC
V: TRBV5-1; size: few; D: TRBD1; J: TRBJ1-2; length: 13; CDR3: CASSFDRGHGYTF; DNA: TGCGCCAGCAGCTTTGACAGGGGGCATGGCTACACCTTC
V: TRBV10-3; size: -; D: -; J: TRBJ2-7; length: 15; CDR3: CAISDPLGDSGEQYF; DNA: TGTGCCATCAGTGATCCCTTGGGGGACTCGGGCGAGCAGTACTTC
V: TRBV28; size: -; D: TRBD1; J: TRBJ2-7; length: 16; CDR3: CASSPTLDRGPYEQYF; DNA: TGTGCCAGCAGTCCCACCCTTGACAGGGGGCCCTACGAGCAGTACTTC
V: TRBV18; size: -; D: -; J: TRBJ1-1; length: 13; CDR3: CASSPGGNTEAFF; DNA: TGTGCCAGCTCACCAGGGGGTAACACTGAAGCTTTCTTT
V: TRBV7-2; size: once; D: -; J: TRBJ2-1; length: 15; CDR3: CASSLAGGGWDEQFF; DNA: TGTGCCAGCAGCCTGGCCGGAGGGGGGTGGGATGAGCAGTTCTTC
V: TRBV6-5; size: -; D: -; J: TRBJ2-3; length: 15; CDR3: CASIRMEGAEDTQYF; DNA: TGTGCCAGCATTAGAATGGAGGGGGCAGAAGATACGCAGTATTTT
V: TRBV11-2; size: -; D: TRBD2; J: TRBJ2-1; length: 16; CDR3: CASSLGLAGGYNEQFF; DNA: TGTGCCAGCAGCTTAGGGCTAGCGGGGGGTTACAATGAGCAGTTCTTC
V: TRBV5-1; size: -; D: -; J: TRBJ2-1; length: 14; CDR3: CASNRDTSSVEQFF; DNA: TGCGCCAGCAACCGGGACACGTCTAGCGTCGAGCAGTTCTTC
V: TRBV5-1; size: -; D: TRBD1; J: TRBJ1-1; length: 15; CDR3: CASSLGDRGNTEAFF; DNA: TGCGCCAGCAGCTTGGGGGACAGGGGGAACACTGAAGCTTTCTTT
V: TRBV5-6; size: -; D: -; J: TRBJ2-5; length: 13; CDR3: CASSSGPQETQYF; DNA: TGTGCCAGCAGCTCCGGGCCCCAAGAGACCCAGTACTTC
V: TRBV6-5; size: -; D: -; J: TRBJ1-2; length: 12; CDR3: CASSSVVHGYTF; DNA: TGTGCCAGCAGTTCTGTAGTTCATGGCTACACCTTC
V: TRBV3-1/TRBV3-2; size: -; D: -; J: TRBJ2-3; length: 16; CDR3: CASSQVGRGAGDTQYF; DNA: TGTGCCAGCAGCCAAGTCGGGAGAGGGGCGGGAGATACGCAGTATTTT
V: TRBV28; size: -; D: -; J: TRBJ2-3; length: 11; CDR3: CASSRTDTQYF; DNA: TGTGCCAGCAGTCGAACAGATACGCAGTATTTT
V: TRBV6-5; size: -; D: -; J: TRBJ2-5; length: 16; CDR3: CASSYVSGHYQETQYF; DNA: TGTGCCAGCAGTTACGTGAGCGGGCACTATCAAGAGACCCAGTACTTC
V: TRBV12-3/TRBV12-4; size: -; D: -; J: TRBJ1-2; length: 12; CDR3: CASSLQVGGYTF; DNA: TGTGCCAGCAGTCTCCAGGTGGGGGGCTACACCTTC
V: TRBV7-3; size: -; D: -; J: TRBJ2-6; length: 16; CDR3: CASSIRGVSGANVLTF; DNA: TGTGCCAGCAGCATACGAGGGGTCTCTGGGGCCAACGTCCTGACTTTC
V: TRBV10-3; size: -; D: TRBD2; J: TRBJ2-2; length: 15; CDR3: CATAAGGQDTGELFF; DNA: TGTGCCACAGCCGCGGGGGGGCAGGACACCGGGGAGCTGTTTTTT
V: TRBV3-1/TRBV3-2; size: once; D: -; J: TRBJ1-2; length: 15; CDR3: CASSQDHGGANGYTF; DNA: TGTGCCAGCAGCCAAGATCACGGGGGGGCTAATGGCTACACCTTC
V: TRBV6-5; size: -; D: TRBD1; J: TRBJ2-1; length: 14; CDR3: CASSSQGVGNEQFF; DNA: TGTGCCAGCAGTTCCCAGGGGGTGGGCAATGAGCAGTTCTTC
V: TRBV19; size: -; D: TRBD1; J: TRBJ1-5; length: 13; CDR3: CASADRPNQPQHF; DNA: TGTGCCAGTGCGGACAGGCCCAATCAGCCCCAGCATTTT
V: TRBV19; size: -; D: -; J: TRBJ2-3; length: 16; CDR3: CASTRGLARGTDTQYF; DNA: TGTGCCAGTACCCGGGGGCTAGCGAGGGGCACAGATACGCAGTATTTT
V: TRBV7-9; size: -; D: -; J: TRBJ2-7; length: 15; CDR3: CASSLDLTGSREQYF; DNA: TGTGCCAGCAGCTTGGACCTTACAGGGAGTCGCGAGCAGTACTTC
V: TRBV6-5; size: -; D: -; J: TRBJ1-2; length: 14; CDR3: CASASGGANYGYTF; DNA: TGTGCCAGCGCAAGCGGAGGAGCTAACTATGGCTACACCTTC
V: TRBV4-2; size: -; D: TRBD2; J: TRBJ2-7; length: 15; CDR3: CASSQGTSGGYEQYF; DNA: TGTGCCAGCAGCCAAGGGACTAGCGGGGGCTACGAGCAGTACTTC
V: TRBV15; size: -; D: -; J: TRBJ2-4; length: 13; CDR3: CATSMRLETGWYF; DNA: TGTGCCACCAGCATGCGATTGGAGACGGGATGGTACTTC
V: TRBV27; size: -; D: TRBD1; J: TRBJ2-7; length: 14; CDR3: CASSSLDRGYEQYF; DNA: TGTGCCAGCAGTTCCCTCGACAGGGGCTACGAGCAGTACTTC
V: TRBV19; size: -; D: -; J: TRBJ1-2; length: 15; CDR3: CASDDGQLKSSGYTF; DNA: TGTGCCAGTGACGACGGACAGCTGAAGAGTAGTGGCTACACCTTC
V: TRBV7-9; size: -; D: -; J: TRBJ2-7; length: 14; CDR3: CASSPTDGNYEQYF; DNA: TGTGCCAGCAGCCCAACGGACGGAAACTACGAGCAGTACTTC
V: TRBV11-3; size: -; D: -; J: TRBJ2-7; length: 17; CDR3: CASSLDQGGLSSYEQYF; DNA: TGTGCCAGCAGCTTAGATCAGGGGGGTTTAAGCTCCTACGAGCAGTACTTC
V: TRBV6-6; size: -; D: TRBD1; J: TRBJ1-1; length: 13; CDR3: CASISGGFTEAFF; DNA: TGTGCCAGCATATCAGGGGGCTTCACTGAAGCTTTCTTT
V: TRBV28; size: -; D: -; J: TRBJ2-7; length: 14; CDR3: CASRQGGTWYEQYF; DNA: TGTGCCAGCAGACAGGGTGGAACGTGGTACGAGCAGTACTTC
V: TRBV11-2; size: once; D: -; J: TRBJ1-3; length: 14; CDR3: CASSLPWASSTIYF; DNA: TGTGCCAGCAGCTTACCCTGGGCTAGTAGCACCATATATTTT
V: TRBV5-6; size: -; D: -; J: TRBJ2-7; length: 16; CDR3: CASSLGGTASSYEQYF; DNA: TGTGCCAGCAGCTTGGGTGGGACGGCGAGCTCCTACGAGCAGTACTTC
V: TRBV6-5; size: -; D: -; J: TRBJ1-3; length: 14; CDR3: CASSLRVTSETIYF; DNA: TGTGCCAGCAGTTTAAGGGTGACCTCTGAGACCATATATTTT
V: TRBV12-5; size: -; D: TRBD1; J: TRBJ2-3; length: 15; CDR3: CASGLGTGGPDTQYF; DNA: TGTGCTAGTGGTTTGGGGACAGGGGGCCCAGATACGCAGTATTTT
V: TRBV7-9; size: -; D: -; J: TRBJ2-5; length: 15; CDR3: CASSQAAGWEETQYF; DNA: TGTGCCAGCAGTCAAGCGGCAGGGTGGGAAGAGACCCAGTACTTC
V: TRBV19; size: once; D: -; J: TRBJ1-5; length: 16; CDR3: CASSDRPAHSNQPQHF; DNA: TGTGCCAGTAGTGATCGTCCAGCTCATAGCAATCAGCCCCAGCATTTT
V: TRBV18; size: -; D: TRBD1; J: TRBJ2-1; length: 16; CDR3: CASSPPPGQGYNEQFF; DNA: TGTGCCAGCTCACCACCCCCGGGACAGGGATACAATGAGCAGTTCTTC
V: TRBV18; size: -; D: TRBD1; J: TRBJ1-1; length: 14; CDR3: CASSPPGGAPEAFF; DNA: TGTGCCAGCTCACCGCCAGGGGGCGCCCCTGAAGCTTTCTTT
V: TRBV7-2; size: -; D: -; J: TRBJ2-3; length: 11; CDR3: CASSFVDTQYF; DNA: TGTGCCAGCAGCTTCGTAGATACGCAGTATTTT
V: TRBV6-5; size: -; D: -; J: TRBJ2-5; length: 13; CDR3: CASTSPGRETQYF; DNA: TGTGCCAGCACTTCCCCAGGGAGAGAGACCCAGTACTTC
V: TRBV24-1; size: -; D: -; J: TRBJ2-6; length: 13; CDR3: CATSDFSSNVLTF; DNA: TGTGCCACCAGTGATTTCTCTTCCAATGTCCTGACTTTC
V: TRBV11-2; size: -; D: -; J: TRBJ1-1; length: 14; CDR3: CASSLGVQNTEAFF; DNA: TGTGCCAGCAGCTTAGGTGTACAGAACACTGAAGCTTTCTTT
V: TRBV6-5; size: -; D: -; J: TRBJ1-1; length: 14; CDR3: CASPKGRMNTEAFF; DNA: TGTGCCAGCCCCAAGGGGCGCATGAACACTGAAGCTTTCTTT
V: TRBV6-2/TRBV6-3; size: few; D: -; J: TRBJ2-7; length: 13; CDR3: CASSYGGSPEQYF; DNA: TGTGCCAGCAGTTACGGAGGGTCTCCCGAGCAGTACTTC
V: TRBV11-2; size: -; D: -; J: TRBJ2-2; length: 14; CDR3: CASSRRGAAGELFF; DNA: TGTGCCAGCAGCCGACGGGGGGCAGCCGGGGAGCTGTTTTTT
V: TRBV11-2; size: once; D: -; J: TRBJ2-7; length: 13; CDR3: CASNGYQGGEQYF; DNA: TGTGCCAGCAACGGGTATCAGGGGGGCGAGCAGTACTTC
V: TRBV11-2; size: -; D: -; J: TRBJ2-3; length: 14; CDR3: CASSLGPESDTQYF; DNA: TGTGCCAGCAGCTTAGGGCCGGAATCAGATACGCAGTATTTT
V: TRBV28; size: -; D: TRBD2; J: TRBJ2-1; length: 14; CDR3: CASSLAGVVNEQFF; DNA: TGTGCCAGCAGTCTAGCGGGAGTAGTGAATGAGCAGTTCTTC
V: TRBV25-1; size: few; D: -; J: TRBJ2-7; length: 11; CDR3: CASSEFYEQYF; DNA: TGTGCCAGCAGTGAATTCTACGAGCAGTACTTC
V: TRBV28; size: -; D: -; J: TRBJ2-7; length: 12; CDR3: CASSLNTYEQYF; DNA: TGTGCCAGCAGCCTTAACACGTACGAGCAGTACTTC
V: TRBV10-3; size: -; D: TRBD1; J: TRBJ1-3; length: 15; CDR3: CAISQRDSSGNTIYF; DNA: TGTGCCATCAGTCAACGGGACAGCTCTGGAAACACCATATATTTT
V: TRBV29-1; size: -; D: -; J: TRBJ1-2; length: 11; CDR3: CSVRPNYGYTF; DNA: TGCAGCGTCAGGCCTAACTATGGCTACACCTTC